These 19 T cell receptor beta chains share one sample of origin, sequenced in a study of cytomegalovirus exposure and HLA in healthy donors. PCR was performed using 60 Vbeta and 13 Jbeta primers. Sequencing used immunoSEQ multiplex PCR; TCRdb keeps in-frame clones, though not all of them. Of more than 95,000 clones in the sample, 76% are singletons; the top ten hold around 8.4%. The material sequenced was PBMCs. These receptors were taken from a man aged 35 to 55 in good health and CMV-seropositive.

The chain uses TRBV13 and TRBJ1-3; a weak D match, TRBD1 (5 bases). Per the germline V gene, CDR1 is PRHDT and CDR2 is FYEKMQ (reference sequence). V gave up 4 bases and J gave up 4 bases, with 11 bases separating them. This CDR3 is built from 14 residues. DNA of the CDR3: TGTGCCAGCAGCTGGGTGAAGGGGGGAAACACCATATATTTT. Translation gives CASSWVKGGNTIYF.

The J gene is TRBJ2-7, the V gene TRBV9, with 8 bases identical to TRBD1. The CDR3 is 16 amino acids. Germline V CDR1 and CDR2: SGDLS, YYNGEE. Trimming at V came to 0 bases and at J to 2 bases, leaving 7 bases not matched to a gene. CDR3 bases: TGTGCCAGCAGCGTAGTTCCGGACAGGGTCCCCTACGAGCAGTACTTC. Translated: CASSVVPDRVPYEQYF.

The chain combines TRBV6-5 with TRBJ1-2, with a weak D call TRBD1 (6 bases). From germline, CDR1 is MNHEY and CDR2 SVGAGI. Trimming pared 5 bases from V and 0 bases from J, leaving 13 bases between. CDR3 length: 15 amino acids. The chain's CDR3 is CASSRTERANYGYTF. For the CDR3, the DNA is TGTGCCAGCAGTCGGACAGAGAGGGCTAACTATGGCTACACCTTC.

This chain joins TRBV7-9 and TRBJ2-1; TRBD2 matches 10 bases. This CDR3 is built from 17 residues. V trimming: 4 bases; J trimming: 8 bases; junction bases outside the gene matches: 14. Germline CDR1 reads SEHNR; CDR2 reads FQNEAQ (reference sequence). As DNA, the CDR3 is TGTGCCAGCAGCTCAGGGGTCAGCGGGGGGGTGAGATATGAGCAGTTCTTC. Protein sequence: CASSSGVSGGVRYEQFF.

The CDR3 here is CASSLVDRKLFF. The CDR3 bases are TGTGCCAGCAGCCTAGTCGACCGAAAACTGTTTTTT. This rearrangement joins TRBV6-6 to TRBJ1-4; D gene unclear. Trimming cost V 6 bases and J 10 bases, with 12 bases left between them. The germline gives CDR1 MNHNY, CDR2 SVGAGI (reference sequence). The CDR3 has 12 residues.

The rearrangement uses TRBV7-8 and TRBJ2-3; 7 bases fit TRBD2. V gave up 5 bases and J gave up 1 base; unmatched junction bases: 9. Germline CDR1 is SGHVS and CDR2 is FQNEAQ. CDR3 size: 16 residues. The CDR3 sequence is CASSIRAGKGTDTQYF. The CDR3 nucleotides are TGTGCCAGCAGCATACGAGCGGGGAAAGGCACAGATACGCAGTATTTT.

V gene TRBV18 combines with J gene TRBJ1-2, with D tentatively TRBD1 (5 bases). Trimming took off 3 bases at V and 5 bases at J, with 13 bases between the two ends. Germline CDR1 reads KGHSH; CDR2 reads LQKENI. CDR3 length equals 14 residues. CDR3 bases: TGTGCCAGCTCACCGAGCTCTCAGGGATATGGCTACACCTTC. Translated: CASSPSSQGYGYTF. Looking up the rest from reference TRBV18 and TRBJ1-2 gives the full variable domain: NAGVMQNPRHLVRRRGQEARLRCSPMKGHSHVYWYRQLPEEGLKFMVYLQKENIIDESGMPKERFSAEFPKEGPSILRIQQVVRGDSAAYFCASSPSSQGYGYTFGSGTRLTVV.

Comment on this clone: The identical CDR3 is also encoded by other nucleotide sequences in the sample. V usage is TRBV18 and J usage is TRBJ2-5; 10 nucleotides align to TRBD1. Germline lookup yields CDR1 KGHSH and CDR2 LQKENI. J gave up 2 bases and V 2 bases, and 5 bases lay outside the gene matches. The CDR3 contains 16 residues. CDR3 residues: CASSPSRTGGQETQYF. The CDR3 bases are TGTGCCAGCTCACCATCACGGACAGGGGGGCAAGAGACCCAGTACTTC.

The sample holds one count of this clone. The CDR3 reads CASSSYRGDTDTQYF. Here the CDR3 DNA reads TGTGCCAGCAGCTCCTACAGGGGGGACACAGATACGCAGTATTTT. The chain combines TRBV7-2 with TRBJ2-3, with 8 bases matching TRBD1. The V gene end was trimmed by 4 bases and the J gene end by 2 bases; junction bases not matched to a gene: 5. The length of the CDR3 is 15 residues. The germline CDR1 and CDR2 sequences are SGHTA and FQGNSA.

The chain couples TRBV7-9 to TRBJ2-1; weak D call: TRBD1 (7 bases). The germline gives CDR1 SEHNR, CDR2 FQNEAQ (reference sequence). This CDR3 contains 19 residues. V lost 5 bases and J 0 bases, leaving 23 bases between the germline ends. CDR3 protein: CASSPGDREQLGSYNEQFF. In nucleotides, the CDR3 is TGTGCCAGCAGCCCGGGAGACAGGGAGCAGTTGGGCTCCTACAATGAGCAGTTCTTC. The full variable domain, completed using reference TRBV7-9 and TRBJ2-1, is DTGVSQNPRHKITKRGQNVTFRCDPISEHNRLYWYRQTLGQGPEFLTYFQNEAQLEKSRLLSDRFSAERPKGSFSTLEIQRTEQGDSAMYLCASSPGDREQLGSYNEQFFGPGTRLTVL.

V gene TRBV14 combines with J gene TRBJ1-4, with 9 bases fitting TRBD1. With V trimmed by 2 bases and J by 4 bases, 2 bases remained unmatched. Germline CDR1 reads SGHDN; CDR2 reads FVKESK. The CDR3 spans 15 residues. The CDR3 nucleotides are TGTGCCAGCAGCCAATGGGGACAGGGTAATGAAAAACTGTTTTTT. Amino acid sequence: CASSQWGQGNEKLFF.

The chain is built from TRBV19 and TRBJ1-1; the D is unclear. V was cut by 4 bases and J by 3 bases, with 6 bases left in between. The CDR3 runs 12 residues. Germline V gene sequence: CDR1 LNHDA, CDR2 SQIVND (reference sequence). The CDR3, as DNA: TGTGCCAGTAGTACCCGGTACACTGAAGCTTTCTTT. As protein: CASSTRYTEAFF.

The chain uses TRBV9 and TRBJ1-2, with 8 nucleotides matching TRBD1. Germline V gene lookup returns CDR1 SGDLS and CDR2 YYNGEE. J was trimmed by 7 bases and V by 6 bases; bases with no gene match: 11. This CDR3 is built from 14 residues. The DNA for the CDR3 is TGTGCCAGCACCCTACTCGGACAGGGTGGTGGCTACACCTTC. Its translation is CASTLLGQGGGYTF.

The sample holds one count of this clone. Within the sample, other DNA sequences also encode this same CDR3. The CDR3 region is CASSVQGASNSPLHF. For the CDR3, the DNA is TGTGCCAGCAGTGTACAGGGGGCGAGTAATTCACCCCTCCACTTT. This sequence joins TRBV2 and TRBJ1-6, with TRBD1 matching over 9 bases. Trimming cost V 4 bases and J 6 bases; bases outside gene matches: 4. CDR1 and CDR2 from the germline V gene are SNHLY and FYNNEI. The length of the CDR3 is 15 residues.

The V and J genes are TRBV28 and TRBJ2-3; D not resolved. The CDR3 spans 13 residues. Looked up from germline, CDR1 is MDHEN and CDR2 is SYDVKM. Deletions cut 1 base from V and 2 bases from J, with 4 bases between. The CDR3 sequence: CASSLSLTDTQYF. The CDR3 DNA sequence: TGTGCCAGCAGTTTATCCCTCACAGATACGCAGTATTTT.

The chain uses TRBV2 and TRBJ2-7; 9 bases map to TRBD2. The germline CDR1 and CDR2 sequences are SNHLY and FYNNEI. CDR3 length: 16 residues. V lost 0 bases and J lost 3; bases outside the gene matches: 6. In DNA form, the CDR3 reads TGTGCCAGCAGTGAAGCTAGCCTAGCGGGGAGCTACGAGCAGTACTTC. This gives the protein CASSEASLAGSYEQYF. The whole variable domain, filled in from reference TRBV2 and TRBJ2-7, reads EPEVTQTPSHQVTQMGQEVILRCVPISNHLYFYWYRQILGQKVEFLVSFYNNEISEKSEIFDDQFSVERPDGSNFTLKIRSTKLEDSAMYFCASSEASLAGSYEQYFGPGTRLTVT.

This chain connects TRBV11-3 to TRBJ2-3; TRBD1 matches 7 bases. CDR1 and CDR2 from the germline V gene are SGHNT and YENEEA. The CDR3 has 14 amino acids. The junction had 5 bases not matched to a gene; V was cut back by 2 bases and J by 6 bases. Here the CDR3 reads CASSLKGARDTQYF. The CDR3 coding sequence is TGTGCCAGCAGCTTAAAGGGGGCACGGGATACGCAGTATTTT.

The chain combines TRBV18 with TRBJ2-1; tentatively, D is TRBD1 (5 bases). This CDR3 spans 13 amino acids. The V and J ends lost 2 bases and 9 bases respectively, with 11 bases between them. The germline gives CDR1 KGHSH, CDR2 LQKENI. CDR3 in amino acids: CASSPAGSAEQFF. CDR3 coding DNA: TGTGCCAGCTCACCAGCAGGGTCGGCTGAGCAGTTCTTC.

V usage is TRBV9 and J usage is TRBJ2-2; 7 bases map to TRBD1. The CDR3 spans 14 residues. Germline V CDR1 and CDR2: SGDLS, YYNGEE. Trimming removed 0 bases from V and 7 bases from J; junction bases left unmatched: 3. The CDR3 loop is CASSVEQGSGELFF. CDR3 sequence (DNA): TGTGCCAGCAGCGTAGAACAGGGGAGCGGGGAGCTGTTTTTT.